The next 14 T cell receptor beta chains were all read from a single sample in a study of CD8+ T cells in alopecia areata. The treatment here: oral pan-JAK inhibitor, 5-10 mg twice daily. RNA, once extracted, was reverse transcribed into cDNA for use as the sequencing template. Assay used: immunoSEQ multiplex PCR; TCRdb lists only in-frame clones, some missing. The table shows approximately 140,000 clones, with 75% to 85% occurring only once. Sequences were derived from CD8+ T cells sorted from blood, sampled at week 4, from a patient treated with tofacitinib. The receptors originated from a human donor with alopecia areata.

The CDR3 nucleotides read TGTGCCAGCAGACCCTCACCGACCGGGGAGCTGTTTTTT. Translating gives CASRPSPTGELFF. J is TRBJ2-2 and V is TRBV4-2, with unresolved D. The V gene's germline CDR1 is LGHNA and CDR2 YNFKEQ. This CDR3 is built from 13 residues. Trimming left V 6 bases short and J 5 bases short, with 10 bases between.

The CDR3 region has the DNA TGCAGCGTTGGACAGTCTGGAAACACCATATATTTT. It codes for CSVGQSGNTIYF. V and J are TRBV29-1 and TRBJ1-3; possible D gene TRBD1, 5 bases. The CDR3 contains 12 residues. Germline V CDR1 and CDR2: SQVTM, ANQGSEA. The ends were cut back, 4 bases at V and 1 base at J, with 5 bases in the middle.

This clone was counted a few times. This chain connects TRBV30 to TRBJ2-5; 8 bases align to TRBD1. The J call may not be correct, given that the DNA end is closer to TRBJ2-7. Germline CDR1 and CDR2: GTSNPN and SVGIG (reference sequence). This CDR3 has 15 amino acids. Here the CDR3 reads CAWSDDGTGSYEQYF. DNA for the CDR3: TGTGCCTGGAGTGACGACGGGACAGGATCCTACGAGCAGTACTTC.

The rearrangement uses TRBV7-6 and TRBJ2-1; D may be TRBD2 (5 bases). This CDR3 is built from 17 residues. CDR1 and CDR2 from the germline V gene are SGHVS and FNYEAQ. V dropped 3 bases and J dropped 0 bases, with 15 bases sitting between them. The CDR3 DNA is TGTGCCAGCAGCTTCAAACCAATGGGAGTCTCCTACAATGAGCAGTTCTTC. Protein sequence: CASSFKPMGVSYNEQFF.

The rearrangement uses TRBV2 and TRBJ2-7, with TRBD1 matching 10 bases. Germline values: CDR1 SNHLY, CDR2 FYNNEI. The CDR3 runs to 14 residues. Trimming removed 2 bases from V and 7 bases from J; junction bases left unmatched: 5. In DNA form, the CDR3 reads TGTGCCAGCAGTGAACGGGACAGGGGACGGGAGCAGTACTTC. It is translated as CASSERDRGREQYF.

This clone was observed a single time. The chain joins TRBV29-1 to TRBJ1-1; D remains ambiguous. Germline assignment: CDR1 SQVTM and CDR2 ANQGSEA. The CDR3 has 12 amino acids. Trimming took off 3 bases at V and 1 base at J, with 6 bases between the two ends. The CDR3 DNA sequence: TGCAGCGTTGAGGTACGGAACACTGAAGCTTTCTTT. Translation: CSVEVRNTEAFF.

V usage is TRBV9 and J usage is TRBJ2-1; no clear D gene. This CDR3 is 13 amino acids long. V dropped 0 bases and J dropped 9 bases, with 10 bases sitting between them. Germline lookup yields CDR1 SGDLS and CDR2 YYNGEE. The CDR3: CASSVDKFGEQFF. CDR3 nucleotide sequence: TGTGCCAGCAGCGTAGACAAGTTCGGTGAGCAGTTCTTC.

This clone was recorded once. V usage is TRBV7-9 and J usage is TRBJ2-7, with D unresolved. The V end was cut by 6 bases, the J end by 4 bases, with 7 bases between. The CDR3 has 11 amino acids. The germline gives CDR1 SEHNR, CDR2 FQNEAQ (reference sequence). Here the CDR3 DNA reads TGTGCCAGCAGGGACGGATACGAGCAGTACTTC. Translated: CASRDGYEQYF.

The chain carries TRBV7-2 and TRBJ1-2; possibly TRBD1 for D (5 bases). CDR3 length: 12 residues. Germline values: CDR1 SGHTA, CDR2 FQGNSA. The V end lost 11 bases, the J end lost 2 bases, and 12 bases lay between the germline ends. In nucleotides, the CDR3 is TGTGCCGCTAAGAGGGGAAACTATGGCTACACCTTC. Amino acids: CAAKRGNYGYTF.

The chain has TRBV4-3 and TRBJ2-3; 15 nucleotides agree with TRBD2. V lost 0 bases, J lost 7 bases, and 8 bases stayed unmatched. Germline assignment: CDR1 LGHNA and CDR2 YSLEER. The CDR3 has 18 residues. CDR3 protein: CASSQDRTSGGGMNTQYF. CDR3 bases: TGCGCCAGCAGCCAAGACCGGACTAGCGGGGGGGGCATGAATACGCAGTATTTT.

Details on this clone: One junction end disagrees with the germline gene, perhaps due to a read error. The chain has TRBV7-9 and TRBJ2-7, with 10 nucleotides matching TRBD2. The germline V gene has CDR1 SEHNR and CDR2 FQNEAQ (reference sequence). This CDR3 spans 14 amino acids. For the CDR3, the DNA is TGTGCCAGCAGCTTAGCCCCTAGCGGGGGCGAGCAGTGCTTC. This translates into CASSLAPSGGEQCF.

This chain links TRBV7-2 with TRBJ2-1; 9 bases are shared with TRBD2. The CDR3 covers 16 residues. V shed 5 bases, J shed 3 bases, and the junction held 8 bases outside the gene matches. In germline, CDR1 is SGHTA, CDR2 FQGNSA. The CDR3 nucleotides are TGTGCCAGCAGCCCTTTAGCGGGGGCCAACTACAATGAGCAGTTCTTC. Its protein product is CASSPLAGANYNEQFF.

The V gene is TRBV19, the J gene TRBJ1-1; D call uncertain. This CDR3 is 13 amino acids long. V lost 2 bases, J lost 5 bases, and 9 bases lay in between. The V gene's germline CDR1 is LNHDA and CDR2 SQIVND (reference sequence). The CDR3 sequence is CASSIKVETEAFF. The CDR3 bases are TGTGCCAGTAGTATAAAGGTGGAAACTGAAGCTTTCTTT. Full variable domain (remainder filled in from reference TRBV19 and TRBJ1-1): DGGITQSPKYLFRKEGQNVTLSCEQNLNHDAMYWYRQDPGQGLRLIYYSQIVNDFQKGDIAEGYSVSREKKESFPLTVTSAQKNPTAFYLCASSIKVETEAFFGQGTRLTVV.

This chain links TRBV6-5 with TRBJ1-2, with TRBD1 matching 10 bases. CDR1 and CDR2 (germline): MNHEY, SVGAGI. The CDR3 length is 15 residues. Unmatched junction bases numbered 8, after V lost 2 bases and J lost 8 bases. This chain's CDR3 is CASSYVGQGRGGYTF. In DNA form, the CDR3 reads TGTGCCAGCAGTTACGTGGGACAGGGGAGGGGCGGCTACACCTTC.